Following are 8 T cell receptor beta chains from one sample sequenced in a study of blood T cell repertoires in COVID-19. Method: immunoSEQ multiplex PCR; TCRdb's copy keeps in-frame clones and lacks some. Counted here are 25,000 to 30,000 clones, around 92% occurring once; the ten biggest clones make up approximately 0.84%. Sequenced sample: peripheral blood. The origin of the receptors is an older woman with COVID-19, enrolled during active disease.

CDR3 DNA sequence: TGTGCCAGCAGTTCGTATGGGACAGGGGGCTTTGGCTACACCTTC. Its protein is CASSSYGTGGFGYTF. This chain joins TRBV27 and TRBJ1-2; 12 bases line up with TRBD1. Trimming cost V 4 bases and J 7 bases; bases outside gene matches: 7. Germline CDR1 is MNHEY and CDR2 is SMNVEV (reference sequence). The CDR3 is made up of 15 amino acids.

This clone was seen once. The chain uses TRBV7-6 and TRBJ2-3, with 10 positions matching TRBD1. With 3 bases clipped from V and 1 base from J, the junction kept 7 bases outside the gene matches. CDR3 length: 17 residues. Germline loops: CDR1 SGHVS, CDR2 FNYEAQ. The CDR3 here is CASSFLKGTGGTDTQYF. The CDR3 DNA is TGTGCCAGCAGCTTTTTAAAGGGGACAGGGGGCACAGATACGCAGTATTTT. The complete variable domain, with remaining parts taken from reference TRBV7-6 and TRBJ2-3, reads GAGVSQSPRYKVTKRGQDVALRCDPISGHVSLYWYRQALGQGPEFLTYFNYEAQQDKSGLPNDRFSAERPEGSISTLTIQRTEQRDSAMYRCASSFLKGTGGTDTQYFGPGTRLTVL.

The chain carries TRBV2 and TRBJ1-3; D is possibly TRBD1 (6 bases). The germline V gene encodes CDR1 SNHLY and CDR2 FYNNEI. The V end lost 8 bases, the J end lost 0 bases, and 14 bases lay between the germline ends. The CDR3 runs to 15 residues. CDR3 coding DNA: TGTGCCAGCGTTGGACAGCTCAGCTCTGGAAACACCATATATTTT. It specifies CASVGQLSSGNTIYF.

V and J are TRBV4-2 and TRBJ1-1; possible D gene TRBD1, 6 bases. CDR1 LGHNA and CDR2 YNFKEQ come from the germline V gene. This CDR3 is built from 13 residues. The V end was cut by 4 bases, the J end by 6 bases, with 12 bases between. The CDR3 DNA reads TGTGCCAGCAGCCCCTCCGGACAGTCTGAAGCTTTCTTT. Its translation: CASSPSGQSEAFF.

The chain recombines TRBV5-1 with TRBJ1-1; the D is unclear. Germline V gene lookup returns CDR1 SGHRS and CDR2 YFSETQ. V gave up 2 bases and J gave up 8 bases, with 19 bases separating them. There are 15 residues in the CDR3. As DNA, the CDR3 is TGCGCCAGCAGCTTATTTTTTGACGAGGCTAGAGAAGCTTTCTTT. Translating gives CASSLFFDEAREAFF.

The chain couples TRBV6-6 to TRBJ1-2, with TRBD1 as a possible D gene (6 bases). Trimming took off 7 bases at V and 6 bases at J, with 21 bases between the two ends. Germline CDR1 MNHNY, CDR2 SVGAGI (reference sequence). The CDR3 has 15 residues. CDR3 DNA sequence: TGTGCCAGCAACGAGCCTACAGGGATACCAGATGGCTACACCTTC. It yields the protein CASNEPTGIPDGYTF.

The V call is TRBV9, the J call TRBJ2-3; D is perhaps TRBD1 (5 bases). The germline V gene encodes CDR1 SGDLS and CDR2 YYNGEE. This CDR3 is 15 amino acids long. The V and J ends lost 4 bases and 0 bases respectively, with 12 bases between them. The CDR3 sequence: CASSSRTTSTDTQYF. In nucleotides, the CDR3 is TGTGCCAGCAGCTCCCGGACAACTAGCACAGATACGCAGTATTTT.

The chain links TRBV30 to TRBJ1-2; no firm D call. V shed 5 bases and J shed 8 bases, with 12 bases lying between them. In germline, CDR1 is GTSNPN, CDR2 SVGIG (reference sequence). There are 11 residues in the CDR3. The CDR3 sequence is CAWSVDRGYTF. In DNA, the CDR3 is TGTGCCTGGTCTGTTGATCGGGGCTACACCTTC.